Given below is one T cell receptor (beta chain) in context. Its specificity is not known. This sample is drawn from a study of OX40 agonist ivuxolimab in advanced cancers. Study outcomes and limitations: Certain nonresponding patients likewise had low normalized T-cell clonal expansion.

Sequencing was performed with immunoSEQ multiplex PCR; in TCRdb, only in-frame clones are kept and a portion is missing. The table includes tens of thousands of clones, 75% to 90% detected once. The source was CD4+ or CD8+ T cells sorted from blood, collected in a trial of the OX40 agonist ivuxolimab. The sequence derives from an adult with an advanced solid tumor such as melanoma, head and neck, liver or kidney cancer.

Written as DNA, the CDR3 is TGTGCCAGCAGTGGACAGGGACGAGGGGAGCAGTACTTC. Protein sequence: CASSGQGRGEQYF. This chain links TRBV2 with TRBJ2-7; 7 nucleotides agree with TRBD1. The CDR3 sequence is 13 residues long. CDR1 and CDR2 (germline): SNHLY, FYNNEI. V lost 4 bases and J lost 7; bases outside the gene matches: 7.